Listed here are 29 T cell receptor beta chains from one sample, sequenced in a study of blood T cell repertoires in COVID-19. Sequencing used immunoSEQ multiplex PCR; TCRdb keeps in-frame clones, though not all of them. Counted here are 150,000 or so clones, 70% to 80% occurring once; the ten biggest clones make up 5%. Sequenced: peripheral blood. The receptors come from a woman aged 70-85 years with COVID-19, enrolled during active disease.

This clone has a handful of counts. The V gene is TRBV28, the J gene TRBJ1-1; a possible D gene is TRBD1 (5 bases). This CDR3 contains 13 residues. The germline gives CDR1 MDHEN, CDR2 SYDVKM. V lost 5 bases to trimming and J lost 2 bases, with 9 bases between them. CDR3: CASSPGRNTEAFF. The CDR3, as DNA: TGTGCCAGCAGTCCAGGGCGTAACACTGAAGCTTTCTTT.

CDR3 in DNA: TGTGCCAGTAAGGGGGTCGGCAGGTCCCAAGGTAACTATGGCTACACCTTC. Its protein product is CASKGVGRSQGNYGYTF. The gene calls are TRBV19 and TRBJ1-2; D is perhaps TRBD1 (6 bases). The CDR3 covers 17 residues. Per germline, CDR1 LNHDA and CDR2 SQIVND (reference sequence). Trimming shortened V by 7 bases and J by 1 base, and 22 bases separated the two germline ends.

The chain recombines TRBV7-7 with TRBJ2-1, with D maybe TRBD1 (6 bases). V gave up 4 bases and J gave up 7 bases, with 11 bases separating them. The CDR3 has 13 amino acids. Per germline, CDR1 SSHAT and CDR2 FNYEAQ (reference sequence). In nucleotides, the CDR3 is TGTGCCAGCAGCTCAAATAGGGGGAATGAGCAGTTCTTC. Its translation is CASSSNRGNEQFF.

This clone was counted a single time. The chain recombines TRBV2 with TRBJ2-4, with 7 bases aligning to TRBD1. The trim removed 4 bases at V and 8 bases at J, leaving 11 bases unmatched. Germline CDR1 SNHLY, CDR2 FYNNEI. This CDR3 spans 15 amino acids. The CDR3 loop reads CASSGGQGVGYIQYF. CDR3 sequence (DNA): TGTGCCAGCAGTGGAGGGCAGGGGGTGGGATACATTCAGTACTTC. The variable domain in full, with the rest retrieved from reference TRBV2 and TRBJ2-4, is EPEVTQTPSHQVTQMGQEVILRCVPISNHLYFYWYRQILGQKVEFLVSFYNNEISEKSEIFDDQFSVERPDGSNFTLKIRSTKLEDSAMYFCASSGGQGVGYIQYFGAGTRLSVL.

The chain carries TRBV18 and TRBJ2-7; 7 bases are a match to TRBD2. Germline lookup yields CDR1 KGHSH and CDR2 LQKENI. V was clipped by 4 bases and J by 2 bases; unmatched bases: 2. The length of the CDR3 is 13 residues. CDR3: CASSQSGTYEQYF. CDR3 in DNA: TGTGCCAGCTCACAGAGCGGGACCTACGAGCAGTACTTC.

V is TRBV10-3 and J is TRBJ1-1; a possible D gene is TRBD1 (6 bases). Germline V gene data show CDR1 as ENHRY and CDR2 as SYGVKD. V shed 0 bases and J shed 1 base, with 18 bases lying between them. This CDR3 is built from 18 residues. The DNA for the CDR3 is TGTGCCATCAGTGAGTCGAGGGTTGCAGGGGTCTCGAACACTGAAGCTTTCTTT. Encoded protein: CAISESRVAGVSNTEAFF.

The chain couples TRBV5-4 to TRBJ1-1; TRBD1 is a possible D gene (5 bases). Germline lookup yields CDR1 SGHNT and CDR2 YYREEE (reference sequence). The V end was cut by 5 bases, the J end by 0 bases, with 20 bases between. This CDR3 has 17 residues. CDR3: CASSLGGWDRMNTEAFF. CDR3 sequence (DNA): TGTGCCAGCAGTCTGGGGGGGTGGGATCGCATGAACACTGAAGCTTTCTTT.

The rearrangement joins TRBV7-8 to TRBJ2-7; D call uncertain. CDR3 size: 14 residues. Germline lookup yields CDR1 SGHVS and CDR2 FQNEAQ. V lost 2 bases and J lost 2, with 10 bases in between. The CDR3 nucleotides read TGTGCCAGCAGCTTATTTCCTCCCCCCTACGAGCAGTACTTC. Translated: CASSLFPPPYEQYF.

The J gene is TRBJ1-2, the V gene TRBV19, with 8 bases identical to TRBD1. V shed 7 bases, J shed 8 bases, and the junction held 9 bases outside the gene matches. Per the germline V gene, CDR1 is LNHDA and CDR2 is SQIVND (reference sequence). There are 13 residues in the CDR3. In nucleotides, the CDR3 is TGTGCCAGTAAAACGCGCGCAGGGGGCGGCTACACCTTC. Translating gives CASKTRAGGGYTF.

The gene calls are TRBV9 and TRBJ1-2, with TRBD1 identical over 7 bases. This CDR3 comprises 17 residues. Germline trimming cut 0 bases from V and 4 bases from J; bases unmatched to any gene: 12. Germline assignment: CDR1 SGDLS and CDR2 YYNGEE. The DNA of the CDR3 is TGTGCCAGCAGCGTAGATGGGTGGACAGGAGGGATCTATGGCTACACCTTC. Translation gives CASSVDGWTGGIYGYTF.

The chain recombines TRBV4-2 with TRBJ2-7; D might be TRBD1 (5 bases). V lost 0 bases, J lost 2 bases, and 11 bases lay in between. The CDR3 totals 15 residues. Per germline, CDR1 LGHNA and CDR2 YNFKEQ. The chain's CDR3 is CASSQEGLGPYEQYF. CDR3 DNA: TGTGCCAGCAGCCAAGAGGGGCTGGGTCCCTACGAGCAGTACTTC.

The chain recombines TRBV19 with TRBJ1-5, with 10 bases identical to TRBD1. The germline CDR1 and CDR2 sequences are LNHDA and SQIVND (reference sequence). This CDR3 is 16 amino acids long. The V and J ends lost 3 bases and 4 bases, in that order; junction bases with no gene match: 6. CDR3 loop: CASSMRGDRGNQPQHF. CDR3 DNA sequence: TGTGCCAGTAGTATGCGGGGGGACAGGGGTAATCAGCCCCAGCATTTT.

The count of this clone is one. The chain employs TRBV7-3 and TRBJ2-3; 12 positions match TRBD2. Germline V lookup: CDR1 SGHTA, CDR2 FQGTGA. With V trimmed by 1 base and J by 1 base, 15 bases remained unmatched. The CDR3 has 21 amino acids. CDR3 nucleotides: TGTGCCAGCAGCTTAAGGAGCAAACTAGCGGGGGGCCGGTGGGGCACAGATACGCAGTATTTT. Protein sequence: CASSLRSKLAGGRWGTDTQYF.

V usage is TRBV6-5 and J usage is TRBJ1-2, with D possibly TRBD1 on 6 matching bases. The germline V and J ends were trimmed by 5 bases and 4 bases, with 17 bases remaining between them. Germline V gene sequence: CDR1 MNHEY, CDR2 SVGAGI. This CDR3 is built from 15 residues. The CDR3 region has the DNA TGTGCCAGCAGTCCCTGGGACATGGTTGGCTATGGCTACACCTTC. Its protein product is CASSPWDMVGYGYTF.

The chain is built from TRBV11-2 and TRBJ1-5, with no clear D. V was shortened by 2 bases and J by 0 bases, with 8 bases between the two germline ends. The germline V gene has CDR1 SGHAT and CDR2 FQNNGV. The CDR3 loop spans 15 amino acids. CDR3 protein: CASSLMSGSNQPQHF. DNA for the CDR3: TGTGCCAGCAGCTTAATGTCCGGTAGCAATCAGCCCCAGCATTTT.

As concerns this clone: Other nucleotide sequences in the sample specify the same CDR3. The chain couples TRBV6-6 to TRBJ1-2; TRBD1 agrees at 9 bases. Per germline, CDR1 MNHNY and CDR2 SVGAGI (reference sequence). This CDR3 comprises 14 residues. V gave up 2 bases and J gave up 4 bases; unmatched junction bases: 2. As DNA, the CDR3 is TGTGCCAGCAGTTACGAGACAGGGGGCTATGGCTACACCTTC. Residues: CASSYETGGYGYTF.

To note about this clone: The sample carries other DNA sequences with the same CDR3. This rearrangement joins TRBV18 to TRBJ1-2; 8 bases map to TRBD1. The CDR3 is made up of 13 amino acids. Germline CDR1 is KGHSH and CDR2 is LQKENI. V dropped 3 bases and J dropped 3; count of bases not matched to a gene: 0. Written as DNA, the CDR3 is TGTGCCAGCTCACCGGGACAGGACTATGGCTACACCTTC. Its translation: CASSPGQDYGYTF.

In its sample, this clone was seen a few times. The V call is TRBV5-1, the J call TRBJ2-1; TRBD2 matches at 9 bases. The CDR3 has 15 residues. The germline CDR1 and CDR2 sequences are SGHRS and YFSETQ. The junction had 4 bases not matched to a gene; V was cut back by 4 bases and J by 2 bases. The CDR3 loop is CASSISGSTYNEQFF. In DNA, the CDR3 is TGCGCCAGCAGCATTAGCGGGAGTACCTACAATGAGCAGTTCTTC.

This rearrangement joins TRBV2 to TRBJ2-5; 13 bases map to TRBD2. V shed 6 bases, J shed 1 base, and the junction held 14 bases outside the gene matches. Germline values: CDR1 SNHLY, CDR2 FYNNEI. The CDR3 loop spans 19 amino acids. CDR3 loop: CASRTLRTSGGPSQETQYF. The CDR3, as DNA: TGTGCCAGCAGGACGCTTCGGACTAGCGGGGGTCCCAGCCAAGAGACCCAGTACTTC.

The genes are TRBV6-5 and TRBJ1-2; possible D gene TRBD1, 5 bases. The CDR3 spans 13 residues. Germline loops: CDR1 MNHEY, CDR2 SVGAGI. Trimming took 2 bases from V and 8 from J, leaving 12 bases between them. CDR3 DNA: TGTGCCAGCAGTTACGGTGGGGCTCAGGGCTACACCTTC. Its translation is CASSYGGAQGYTF.

The rearrangement joins TRBV2 to TRBJ1-3; D gene ambiguous. The CDR3 sequence is 16 residues long. V lost 2 bases and J lost 0, with 11 bases in between. Germline CDR1 and CDR2: SNHLY and FYNNEI. CDR3 region: CASSENPVNSGNTIYF. The CDR3 nucleotides read TGTGCCAGCAGTGAAAACCCAGTAAACTCTGGAAACACCATATATTTT.

The J gene is TRBJ1-4, the V gene TRBV4-1, with TRBD1 as a possible D gene (5 bases). Per the germline V gene, CDR1 is MGHRA and CDR2 is YSYEKL. The V end lost 0 bases, the J end lost 0 bases, and 11 bases lay between the germline ends. The CDR3 totals 17 residues. The chain's CDR3 is CASSQDRGSTTNEKLFF. In DNA form, the CDR3 reads TGCGCCAGCAGCCAAGATAGGGGAAGTACAACTAATGAAAAACTGTTTTTT.

V and J are TRBV6-1 and TRBJ1-6; no clear D. The V gene's germline CDR1 is MNHNS and CDR2 SASEGT. The V end lost 2 bases, the J end lost 2 bases, and 7 bases lay between the germline ends. This CDR3 contains 15 residues. The CDR3: CASSERDTYNSPLHF. CDR3 nucleotide sequence: TGTGCCAGCAGTGAACGAGACACCTATAATTCACCCCTCCACTTT.

The CDR3 spells CASSQDLIEQFF. CDR3 nucleotides: TGTGCCAGCAGCCAAGACCTAATAGAGCAGTTCTTC. This chain connects TRBV4-2 to TRBJ2-1; D is unclear. Trimming removed 0 bases at V and 10 bases at J, with 7 bases between. This CDR3 is built from 12 residues. CDR1 and CDR2 (germline): LGHNA, YNFKEQ.

A single count supports this clone. The chain employs TRBV5-5 and TRBJ2-7; 8 bases line up with TRBD2. The CDR3 contains 14 residues. Germline-derived CDR1 and CDR2 are SGHKS and YYEKEE (reference sequence). V gave up 4 bases and J gave up 3 bases; unmatched junction bases: 6. CDR3 in amino acids: CASSPSGGYYEQYF. For the CDR3, the DNA is TGTGCCAGCAGCCCGAGCGGGGGATACTACGAGCAGTACTTC.

The rearrangement links TRBV7-9 to TRBJ1-3; tentative D call: TRBD1 (6 bases). Germline CDR1 reads SEHNR; CDR2 reads FQNEAQ (reference sequence). The CDR3 is 16 amino acids. V was cut by 5 bases and J by 0 bases, with 14 bases left in between. The CDR3 DNA follows: TGTGCCAGCAGCGTGGCAGGGACATACTCTGGAAACACCATATATTTT. Encoded protein: CASSVAGTYSGNTIYF.

This clone was observed a handful of times. CDR3 region: CASSAGPDTQYF. The CDR3 DNA reads as TGTGCCAGCAGCGCCGGTCCAGATACGCAGTATTTT. The chain uses TRBV9 and TRBJ2-3; D gene unclear. Looked up from germline, CDR1 is SGDLS and CDR2 is YYNGEE. The CDR3 sequence is 12 residues long. Trimming took off 3 bases at V and 4 bases at J, with 6 bases between the two ends.

V is TRBV7-2 and J is TRBJ2-6; weak D call: TRBD2 (6 bases). V was cut by 7 bases and J by 1 base, with 8 bases left in between. Germline CDR1 reads SGHTA; CDR2 reads FQGNSA. CDR3 length: 14 residues. The CDR3 bases are TGTGCCAGCACCGGGGGTTCTGGGGCCAACGTCCTGACTTTC. Its translation: CASTGGSGANVLTF. The full variable domain, rest sourced from reference TRBV7-2 and TRBJ2-6, is GAGVSQSPSNKVTEKGKDVELRCDPISGHTALYWYRQSLGQGLEFLIYFQGNSAPDKSGLPSDRFSAERTGGSVSTLTIQRTQQEDSAVYLCASTGGSGANVLTFGAGSRLTVL.

The gene calls are TRBV5-1 and TRBJ1-1; TRBD1 might be the D (5 bases). The V end lost 4 bases, the J end lost 0 bases, and 7 bases lay between the germline ends. The CDR3 is 13 residues long. Germline V gene lookup returns CDR1 SGHRS and CDR2 YFSETQ. The CDR3 is CASSGAVNTEAFF. The CDR3 bases are TGCGCCAGCAGCGGGGCGGTGAACACTGAAGCTTTCTTT.